This TCR beta chain was obtained from a study of metastatic and nonmetastatic thyroid tumors. In the study overall: Across blood and tumor or nodule tissue, repertoires from malignant and benign thyroid patients were compared with one another.

This clone was seen at least ten times. Antigen specificity is unknown. A read error may produce the germline difference seen at one junction end. In germline, CDR1 is DFQATT, CDR2 SNEGSKA (reference sequence). This CDR3 contains 14 residues. Per the original data handling: For papillary thyroid cancer, a distant-metastasis classifier was constructed from CDR3 differences observed across clinicopathological groups. TCRdb re-called the PCR reads via MiXCR. What appears here as the V and J calls and clone size reflects TCRdb's work, not the paper's. The sample includes tens of thousands of clones, 15% to 20% seen only once; the top ten take around 20%. No treatment of any kind had been given to any patient before thyroid surgery. Study outcomes and limitations: Significantly greater TCR beta diversity was reportedly found in malignant thyroid tumors than in benign nodules (in blood and tumor).

The chain joins TRBV20-1 to TRBJ2-3; D is uncertain. Sequenced: blood. This TCR was sampled from a female donor with papillary thyroid cancer or a benign thyroid nodule (not recorded which). Some clones in this sample may be carry-over from other donors' samples. This CDR3 is CSARAAAGTDTQYF. Here the CDR3 DNA reads TGCAGTGCCAGAGCCGCGGCGGGCACAGATACGCAGTATTTT.